The entry that follows covers one TCR beta chain sequence. The target antigen is unknown. TCRdb re-derived calls from the 5' RACE reads in MiXCR, one entry per CDR3 protein. The sample has about 890,000 distinct CDR3 sequences; roughly an eighth are singletons. This CDR3 contains 15 residues. Trimming removed 1 base from V and 2 bases from J, with 12 bases in between. Germline loops: CDR1 DFQATT, CDR2 SNEGSKA (reference sequence). This sample is part of a study of identical twins. Overall study findings and caveats: Cord blood beta clonotypes present at high abundance carried fewer insertions; no such pattern appeared in memory repertoires.

These sequences were also reported in another study, on yellow fever vaccine responses in identical twins.

The chain has TRBV20-1 and TRBJ1-5, with D perhaps matching TRBD1 (6 bases). The TCR was taken from a woman between 18 and 30 years old in good health. The specimen was PBMCs. The CDR3 sequence: CSARVSAGGNQPQHF. In DNA, the CDR3 is TGCAGTGCTAGAGTCTCGGCAGGGGGCAATCAGCCCCAGCATTTT.